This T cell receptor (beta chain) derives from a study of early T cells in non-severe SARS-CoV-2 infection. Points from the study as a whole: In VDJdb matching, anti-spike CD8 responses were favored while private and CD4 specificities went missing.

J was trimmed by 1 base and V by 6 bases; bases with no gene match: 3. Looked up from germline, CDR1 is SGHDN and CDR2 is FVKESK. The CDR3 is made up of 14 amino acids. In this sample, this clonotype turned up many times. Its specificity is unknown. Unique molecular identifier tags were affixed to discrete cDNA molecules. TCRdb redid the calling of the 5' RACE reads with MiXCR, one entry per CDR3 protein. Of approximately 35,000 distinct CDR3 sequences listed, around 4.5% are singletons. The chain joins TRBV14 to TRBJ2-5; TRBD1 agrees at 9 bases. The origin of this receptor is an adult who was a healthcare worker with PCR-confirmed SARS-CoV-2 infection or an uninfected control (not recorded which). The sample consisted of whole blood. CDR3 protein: CASRRDRAQETQYF. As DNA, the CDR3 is TGTGCCAGCAGACGGGACAGGGCCCAAGAGACCCAGTACTTC.